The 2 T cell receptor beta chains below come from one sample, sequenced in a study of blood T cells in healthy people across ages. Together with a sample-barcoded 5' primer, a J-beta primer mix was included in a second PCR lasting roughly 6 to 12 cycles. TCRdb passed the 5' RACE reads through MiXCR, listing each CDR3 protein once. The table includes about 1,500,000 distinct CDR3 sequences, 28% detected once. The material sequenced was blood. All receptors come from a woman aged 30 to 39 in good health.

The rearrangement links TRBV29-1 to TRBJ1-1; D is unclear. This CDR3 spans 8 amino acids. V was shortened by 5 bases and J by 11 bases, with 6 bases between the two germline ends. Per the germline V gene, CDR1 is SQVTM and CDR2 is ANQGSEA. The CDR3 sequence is CSVPRAFF. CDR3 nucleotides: TGCAGCGTTCCGCGCGCTTTCTTT.

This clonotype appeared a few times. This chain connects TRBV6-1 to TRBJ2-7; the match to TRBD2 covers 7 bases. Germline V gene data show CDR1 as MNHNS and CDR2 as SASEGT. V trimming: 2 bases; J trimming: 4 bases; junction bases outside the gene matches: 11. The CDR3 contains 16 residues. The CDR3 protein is CASSEPQREVRYEQYF. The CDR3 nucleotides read TGTGCCAGCAGTGAACCGCAGCGGGAAGTAAGATACGAGCAGTACTTC.